A single sample is the source of the 8 T cell receptor beta chains below, sequenced in a study of CD4 T cells in relation to SARS-CoV-2 and coronaviruses. Before the COVID-19 pandemic, during about 2011-2019, CD4+ T cells were taken from unexposed donors. Repertoires were generated with immunoSEQ multiplex PCR, while TCRdb's copy carries only in-frame clones and drops some. The sample has more than 55,000 clones, roughly 88% seen once. What was sequenced was memory CD4+ T cells from PBMCs. The receptors were gathered from a human donor in good health.

The chain couples TRBV7-8 to TRBJ2-5; 8 positions match TRBD1. Germline V gene sequence: CDR1 SGHVS, CDR2 FQNEAQ. CDR3 length: 16 amino acids. Trimming cost V 7 bases and J 5 bases; bases outside gene matches: 15. The CDR3 protein is CASTASLTGVSETQYF. In DNA, the CDR3 is TGTGCCAGCACCGCATCTCTGACAGGGGTGAGCGAGACCCAGTACTTC. Full variable domain (rest looked up from reference TRBV7-8 and TRBJ2-5): GAGVSQSPRYKVAKRGQDVALRCDPISGHVSLFWYQQALGQGPEFLTYFQNEAQLDKSGLPSDRFFAERPEGSVSTLKIQRTQQEDSAVYLCASTASLTGVSETQYFGPGTRLLVL.

The chain combines TRBV5-1 with TRBJ2-1; D is perhaps TRBD1 or TRBD2 (5 bases each). Per germline, CDR1 SGHRS and CDR2 YFSETQ. The CDR3 consists of 14 residues. The germline V and J ends were trimmed by 0 bases and 8 bases, with 12 bases remaining between them. In nucleotides, the CDR3 is TGCGCCAGCAGCTTGGCCCCGGGGACGGATGAGCAGTTCTTC. Its translation: CASSLAPGTDEQFF. Using reference TRBV5-1 and TRBJ2-1 for the parts outside the CDR3, the full variable domain is KAGVTQTPRYLIKTRGQQVTLSCSPISGHRSVSWYQQTPGQGLQFLFEYFSETQRNKGNFPGRFSGRQFSNSRSEMNVSTLELGDSALYLCASSLAPGTDEQFFGPGTRLTVL.

The chain is built from TRBV10-3 and TRBJ2-3, with 7 bases identical to TRBD1. The CDR3 loop spans 15 amino acids. Per the germline V gene, CDR1 is ENHRY and CDR2 is SYGVKD. V shed 1 base, J shed 3 bases, and the junction held 4 bases outside the gene matches. CDR3 in amino acids: CAISEWGTATDTQYF. The CDR3 DNA reads as TGTGCCATCAGTGAGTGGGGGACAGCGACAGATACGCAGTATTTT.

V and J are TRBV10-3 and TRBJ2-7, with a possible D match to TRBD1 (7 bases). The germline V and J ends were trimmed by 2 bases and 5 bases, with 19 bases remaining between them. The CDR3 spans 16 residues. Germline CDR1 ENHRY, CDR2 SYGVKD. CDR3 residues: CAISEPLWRGPHEQYF. CDR3 DNA sequence: TGTGCCATCAGTGAGCCACTGTGGAGGGGGCCCCACGAGCAGTACTTC.

V and J are TRBV3-1 (or the pseudogene TRBV3-2) and TRBJ2-3; 12 bases are shared with TRBD2. This CDR3 comprises 16 residues. The V and J ends lost 4 bases and 4 bases, in that order; junction bases with no gene match: 6. Germline loops: CDR1 LGHDT, CDR2 YNNKEL (reference sequence). The CDR3 DNA reads TGTGCCAGCAGCCTAGGGACTAGCGGGTCTCCAGATACGCAGTATTTT. Amino acids: CASSLGTSGSPDTQYF.

V is TRBV19 and J is TRBJ2-7; 8 bases are a match to TRBD2. V shed 2 bases and J 7 bases; nucleotides not matched to a gene: 13. Germline values: CDR1 LNHDA, CDR2 SQIVND (reference sequence). This CDR3 is 16 amino acids long. This CDR3 reads CASSIRVVSGSGEQYF. The CDR3 nucleotides read TGTGCCAGTAGTATAAGAGTAGTAAGCGGGAGCGGTGAGCAGTACTTC.

The chain carries TRBV7-2 and TRBJ2-5; 8 bases map to TRBD2. J gave up 5 bases and V 2 bases, and 7 bases lay outside the gene matches. CDR3 length: 15 residues. Looked up from germline, CDR1 is SGHTA and CDR2 is FQGNSA. The CDR3 protein is CASSLSGGLGETQYF. The CDR3 region has the DNA TGTGCCAGCAGCTTATCGGGGGGGCTAGGGGAGACCCAGTACTTC.

This chain links TRBV24-1 with TRBJ1-5, with a weak D call TRBD1 (6 bases). The CDR3 sequence is 15 residues long. The germline gives CDR1 KGHDR, CDR2 SFDVKD. Trimming shortened V by 4 bases and J by 1 base, and 10 bases separated the two germline ends. CDR3 sequence: CATSEGRGSNQPQHF. CDR3 DNA: TGTGCCACCAGTGAAGGCAGGGGAAGCAATCAGCCCCAGCATTTT.